What follows are 17 T cell receptor beta chains derived from one specimen sequenced in a study of cytomegalovirus exposure and HLA in healthy donors. The PCR had 60 Vbeta and 13 Jbeta primers. Some clones are missing from TCRdb's copy, which holds only in-frame ones; the method was immunoSEQ multiplex PCR. The repertoire holds 90,000 to 120,000 clones, roughly 82% seen once, with less than 3.5% in the top ten. Sequences were obtained from PBMCs. The receptors shown here come from a man aged 25-45 years in good health and CMV-seropositive.

The V and J genes are TRBV13 and TRBJ2-3, with D hard to call. V lost 3 bases and J 4 bases, leaving 5 bases between the germline ends. CDR3 size: 12 residues. Germline CDR1 is PRHDT and CDR2 is FYEKMQ (reference sequence). The CDR3 reads CASSFGPDTQYF. The CDR3 DNA reads TGTGCCAGCAGCTTTGGGCCAGATACGCAGTATTTT. Supplemented by reference TRBV13 and TRBJ2-3, the full variable domain reads AAGVIQSPRHLIKEKRETATLKCYPIPRHDTVYWYQQGPGQDPQFLISFYEKMQSDKGSIPDRFSAQQFSDYHSELNMSSLELGDSALYFCASSFGPDTQYFGPGTRLTVL.

CDR3 protein: CASNQGGEQYF. Written as DNA, the CDR3 is TGTGCCAGCAACCAAGGGGGAGAGCAGTACTTC. The V and J genes are TRBV5-8 and TRBJ2-7, with D possibly TRBD1 on 6 matching bases. The CDR3 runs to 11 residues. Germline CDR1 reads SGHTS; CDR2 reads YDEGEE. V lost 6 bases to trimming and J lost 7 bases, with 11 bases between them.

This clone has a handful of counts. The chain links TRBV21-1 to TRBJ1-5; the table assigns TRBD1, which was not confirmed against the DNA. TRBV21-1 is a pseudogene segment. The CDR3 length is 16 residues. The CDR3 DNA follows: TGTGCCAGCGGGACAGGAATCTTAGAAGGCAATCAGCCCCAGCATTTT. Encoded protein: CASGTGILEGNQPQHF.

This clone came up a few times. A read error likely explains this, since a far larger clone differs by one base. The gene calls are TRBV6-1 and TRBJ2-7, with D possibly TRBD1 on 6 matching bases. CDR3 size: 14 residues. Germline assignment: CDR1 MNHNS and CDR2 SASEGT. The CDR3 region is CASSVRTENYEQNF. CDR3 DNA: TGTGCCAGCAGCGTCCGGACAGAGAACTACGAGCAGAACTTC.

The chain is built from TRBV5-4 and TRBJ2-1; 8 bases map to TRBD1. CDR3 length: 15 residues. Germline V gives CDR1 SGHNT, CDR2 YYREEE (reference sequence). V lost 4 bases and J lost 4; bases outside the gene matches: 7. CDR3 sequence: CASSPGQGRYNEQFF. The CDR3 DNA follows: TGTGCCAGCAGCCCTGGACAGGGACGTTACAATGAGCAGTTCTTC. Full variable domain (rest looked up from reference TRBV5-4 and TRBJ2-1): ETGVTQSPTHLIKTRGQQVTLRCSSQSGHNTVSWYQQALGQGPQFIFQYYREEENGRGNFPPRFSGLQFPNYSSELNVNALELDDSALYLCASSPGQGRYNEQFFGPGTRLTVL.

This clone was observed a single time. CDR3 DNA sequence: TGTGCCAGTAGCGAGACAGGGGGCCCGAGCGGGGAGCAGTACTTC. Translating gives CASSETGGPSGEQYF. This chain links TRBV19 with TRBJ2-7; TRBD1 matches 10 bases. CDR3 length: 15 residues. With V trimmed by 6 bases and J by 7 bases, 12 bases remained unmatched. The germline V gene encodes CDR1 LNHDA and CDR2 SQIVND (reference sequence).

The rearrangement joins TRBV7-6 to TRBJ2-5; D is undetermined. The ends were cut back, 1 base at V and 2 bases at J, with 14 bases in the middle. The germline V gene encodes CDR1 SGHVS and CDR2 FNYEAQ. The CDR3 has 16 amino acids. Here the CDR3 reads CASSLVSVQYQETQYF. The CDR3 nucleotides read TGTGCCAGCAGCTTAGTCTCAGTCCAGTATCAAGAGACCCAGTACTTC.

The J gene is TRBJ2-5, the V gene TRBV2; D might be TRBD2 (6 bases). The germline gives CDR1 SNHLY, CDR2 FYNNEI. V lost 6 bases and J lost 9, with 17 bases in between. This CDR3 region has 13 residues. CDR3: CASSSGTRVSQYF. CDR3 nucleotides: TGTGCCAGCAGCTCCGGGACTCGAGTTTCCCAGTACTTC.

The V and J genes are TRBV6-5 and TRBJ2-5, with 9 bases that match TRBD1. Trimming cost V 2 bases and J 14 bases; bases outside gene matches: 9. CDR3 length: 13 residues. Germline-derived CDR1 and CDR2 are MNHEY and SVGAGI. The chain's CDR3 is CASSYRTGEWRYF. DNA of the CDR3: TGTGCCAGCAGTTACCGGACAGGGGAGTGGCGATACTTC.

V usage is TRBV6-1 and J usage is TRBJ1-2; 7 bases agree with TRBD1. Losses at the gene ends were 4 bases for V and 4 bases for J; bases not matched to a gene: 12. CDR3 length: 16 residues. The germline V gene has CDR1 MNHNS and CDR2 SASEGT. DNA of the CDR3: TGTGCCAGCAGTGGGAGGACGACAGGGAAGGGCTATGGCTACACCTTC. Translating it yields CASSGRTTGKGYGYTF.

This chain joins TRBV6-1 and TRBJ1-2, with 11 bases fitting TRBD1. The CDR3 loop spans 15 amino acids. Germline V CDR1 and CDR2: MNHNS, SASEGT. With 4 bases clipped from V and 8 bases from J, the junction kept 9 bases outside the gene matches. The CDR3 is CASSGGQGAHRGYTF. The CDR3 bases are TGTGCCAGCAGTGGCGGACAGGGGGCGCATCGGGGCTACACCTTC.

V and J are TRBV11-2 and TRBJ2-3; 8 bases map to TRBD2. Trimming took 2 bases from V and 0 from J; bases not matched to a gene: 10. Germline assignment: CDR1 SGHAT and CDR2 FQNNGV. CDR3 length: 18 residues. The CDR3 loop reads CASSLSAGTRISTDTQYF. DNA for the CDR3: TGTGCCAGCAGCTTATCTGCCGGGACTAGGATAAGCACAGATACGCAGTATTTT.

This clone was observed a few times. The chain links TRBV10-3 to TRBJ1-2, with 7 bases aligning to TRBD1. From germline, CDR1 is ENHRY and CDR2 SYGVKD. With 2 bases clipped from V and 8 bases from J, the junction kept 17 bases outside the gene matches. The CDR3 contains 17 residues. The CDR3 here is CAISEGGPVRQGRGYTF. The CDR3 bases are TGTGCCATCAGTGAGGGAGGACCGGTTCGACAGGGCAGGGGCTACACCTTC.

This chain links TRBV11-2 with TRBJ2-7, with TRBD2 identical over 7 bases. The CDR3 loop spans 15 amino acids. Looked up from germline, CDR1 is SGHAT and CDR2 is FQNNGV. With V trimmed by 5 bases and J by 2 bases, 9 bases remained unmatched. The CDR3 DNA follows: TGTGCCAGCAGCAAAAGAGGACTAGTTGCCTACGAGCAGTACTTC. Amino acids: CASSKRGLVAYEQYF.

As to this clone: The sample carries other DNA sequences with the same CDR3. The chain carries TRBV7-2 and TRBJ1-1; D not certain. Trimming cost V 5 bases and J 1 base, with 11 bases left between them. Germline assignment: CDR1 SGHTA and CDR2 FQGNSA. The CDR3 has 14 amino acids. CDR3 loop: CASSPWSGNTEAFF. In DNA, the CDR3 is TGTGCCAGCAGCCCCTGGAGCGGGAACACTGAAGCTTTCTTT.

The V call is TRBV5-6, the J call TRBJ2-6, with TRBD1 matching 8 bases. With 4 bases clipped from V and 2 bases from J, the junction kept 14 bases outside the gene matches. Germline V lookup: CDR1 SGHDT, CDR2 YYEEEE. There are 19 residues in the CDR3. CDR3 nucleotide sequence: TGTGCCAGCAGCCTCCGGGACAGGTCTTGGTTGACTGGGGCCAACGTCCTGACTTTC. Its translation: CASSLRDRSWLTGANVLTF.

There are a few counts of this clone. This chain links TRBV4-1 with TRBJ2-7, with a weak D call TRBD1 (7 bases). Germline V lookup: CDR1 MGHRA, CDR2 YSYEKL. With 0 bases removed from V and 3 bases from J, the gap between germline ends came to 15 bases. The CDR3 sequence is 16 residues long. The CDR3 sequence is CASSQDTGQGGYEQYF. The CDR3 DNA reads as TGCGCCAGCAGCCAAGATACGGGGCAGGGGGGCTACGAGCAGTACTTC.